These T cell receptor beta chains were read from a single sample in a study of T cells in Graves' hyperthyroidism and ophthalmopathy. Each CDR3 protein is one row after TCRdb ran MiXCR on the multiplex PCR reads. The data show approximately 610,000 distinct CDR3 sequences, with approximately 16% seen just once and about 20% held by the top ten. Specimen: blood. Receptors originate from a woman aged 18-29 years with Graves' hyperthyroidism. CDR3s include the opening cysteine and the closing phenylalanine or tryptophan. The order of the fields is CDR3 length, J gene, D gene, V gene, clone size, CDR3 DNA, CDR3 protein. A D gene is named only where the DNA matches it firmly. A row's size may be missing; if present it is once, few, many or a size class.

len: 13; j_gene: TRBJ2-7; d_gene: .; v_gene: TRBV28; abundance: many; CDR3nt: TGTGCCAGCCATTCCTCCCCACTCAACGAGCAGTACTTC; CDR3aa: CASHSSPLNEQYF
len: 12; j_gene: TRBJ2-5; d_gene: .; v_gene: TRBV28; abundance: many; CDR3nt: TGTGCCAGCAGTTCCTCGGAGGAGACCCAGTACTTC; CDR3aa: CASSSSEETQYF
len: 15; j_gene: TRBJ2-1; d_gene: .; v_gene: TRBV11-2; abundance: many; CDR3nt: TGTGCCAGCGGACTTCGCGGGACAACTGGGAATGAGCAGTTCTTC; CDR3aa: CASGLRGTTGNEQFF
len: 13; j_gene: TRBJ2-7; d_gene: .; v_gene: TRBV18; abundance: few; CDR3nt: TGTGCCAGCTCACCCACACTGACCTACGAGCAGTACTTC; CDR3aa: CASSPTLTYEQYF
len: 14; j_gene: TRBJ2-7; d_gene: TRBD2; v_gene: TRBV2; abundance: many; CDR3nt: TGTGCCAGCAAACGACTAGCGGGAGAATACGAGCAGTACTTC; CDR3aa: CASKRLAGEYEQYF
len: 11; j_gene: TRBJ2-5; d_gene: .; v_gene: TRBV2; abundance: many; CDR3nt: TGTGCCAGCAGCGGTCAAGAGACCCAGTACTTC; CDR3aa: CASSGQETQYF
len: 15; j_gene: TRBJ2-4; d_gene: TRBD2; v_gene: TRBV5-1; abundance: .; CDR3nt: TGCGCCAGCAGCACGGGAGGACCGGCCAAAAACATTCAGTACTTC; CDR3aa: CASSTGGPAKNIQYF
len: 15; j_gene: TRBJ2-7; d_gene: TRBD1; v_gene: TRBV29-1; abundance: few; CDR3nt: TGCAGCGTTGCAGGTGGACAGGGGGGGACCTACGAGCAGTACTTC; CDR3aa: CSVAGGQGGTYEQYF
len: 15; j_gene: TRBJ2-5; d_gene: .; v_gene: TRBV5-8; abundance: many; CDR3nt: TGTGCCAGCAGCCCGGAGGGACGGATCCAAGAGACCCAGTACTTC; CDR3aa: CASSPEGRIQETQYF
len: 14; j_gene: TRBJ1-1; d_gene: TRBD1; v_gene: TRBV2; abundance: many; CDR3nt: TGTGCCAGCAGTGAATGGACAGGGGAGACTGAAGCTTTCTTT; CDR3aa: CASSEWTGETEAFF
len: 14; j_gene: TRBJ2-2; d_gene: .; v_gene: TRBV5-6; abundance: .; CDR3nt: TGTGCCAGCAAAGTCACGGCGAACACCGGGGAGCTGTTTTTT; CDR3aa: CASKVTANTGELFF
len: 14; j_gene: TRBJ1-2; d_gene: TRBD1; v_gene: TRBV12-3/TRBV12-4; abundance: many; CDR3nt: TGTGCCAGCAGTTTGGGGACAGCATTTTATGGCTACACCTTC; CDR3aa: CASSLGTAFYGYTF
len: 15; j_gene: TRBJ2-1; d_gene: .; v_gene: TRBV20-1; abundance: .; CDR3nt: TGCAGTGCTAGCAGCGGGCCCAGCTCCTACAATGAGCAGTTCTTC; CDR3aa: CSASSGPSSYNEQFF
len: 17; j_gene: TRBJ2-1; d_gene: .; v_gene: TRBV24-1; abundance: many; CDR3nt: TGTGCCACCAGTGATTTGCCCCGGGGCCGTTTGAGAAATGAGCAGTTCTTC; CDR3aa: CATSDLPRGRLRNEQFF
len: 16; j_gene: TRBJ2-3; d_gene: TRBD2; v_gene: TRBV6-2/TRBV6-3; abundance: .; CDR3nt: TGTGCCAGCAGTTACAGCGGGGGGCCACTCACAGATACGCAGTATTTT; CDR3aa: CASSYSGGPLTDTQYF
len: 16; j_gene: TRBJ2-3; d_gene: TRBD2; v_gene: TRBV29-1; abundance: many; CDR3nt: TGCAGCGTTGAAGCTGGGAGGGCAGGGAGCACAGATACGCAGTATTTT; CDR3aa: CSVEAGRAGSTDTQYF
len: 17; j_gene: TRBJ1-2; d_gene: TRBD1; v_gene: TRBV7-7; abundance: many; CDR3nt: TGTGCCAGCAGCTTGAAGGACAGGGGGCGCATCGACTATGGCTACACCTTC; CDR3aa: CASSLKDRGRIDYGYTF
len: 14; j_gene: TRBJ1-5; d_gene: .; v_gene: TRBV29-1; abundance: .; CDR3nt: TGCAGCGTTTCACAGGAGGGCAGGGATCAGCCCCAGCATTTT; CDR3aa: CSVSQEGRDQPQHF
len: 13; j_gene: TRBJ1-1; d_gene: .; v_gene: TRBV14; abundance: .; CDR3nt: TGTGCCAGCAGCCCGGTTCTCAAGGGTGAAGCTTTCTTT; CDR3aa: CASSPVLKGEAFF
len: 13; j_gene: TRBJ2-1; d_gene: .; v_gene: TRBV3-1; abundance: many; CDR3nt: TGTGCCAGCAGCCCGTGGCCGGGAAATGAGCAGTTCTTC; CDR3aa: CASSPWPGNEQFF
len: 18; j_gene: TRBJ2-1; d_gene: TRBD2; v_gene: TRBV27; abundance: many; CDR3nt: TGTGCCAGCAGGCCGACTAGCGGGGGGGCCTGGGACTACAATGAGCAGTTCTTC; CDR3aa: CASRPTSGGAWDYNEQFF
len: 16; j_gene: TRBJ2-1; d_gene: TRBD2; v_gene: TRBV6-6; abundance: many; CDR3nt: TGTGCCAGCAGTTACTGGGCGGGAGGCCCCTACAATGAGCAGTTCTTC; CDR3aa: CASSYWAGGPYNEQFF
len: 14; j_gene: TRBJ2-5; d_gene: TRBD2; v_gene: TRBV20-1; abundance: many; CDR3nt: TGCAGTGCTAGAGCTACGGCGGGGGGACAGACCCAGTACTTC; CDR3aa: CSARATAGGQTQYF
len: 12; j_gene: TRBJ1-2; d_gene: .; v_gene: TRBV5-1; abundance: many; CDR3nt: TGCGCCAGCAGCTTTGATCAGGGAGACTACACCTTC; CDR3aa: CASSFDQGDYTF
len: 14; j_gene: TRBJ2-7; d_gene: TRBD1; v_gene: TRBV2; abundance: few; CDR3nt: TGTGCCAGCAAAGGGACAGGGAGCCGCTACGAGCAGTACTTC; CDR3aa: CASKGTGSRYEQYF
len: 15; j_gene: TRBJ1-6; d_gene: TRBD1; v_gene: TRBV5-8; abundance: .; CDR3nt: TGTGCCAGCAGCTTGGATACAGGGGGCAACTCACCCCTCCACTTT; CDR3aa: CASSLDTGGNSPLHF
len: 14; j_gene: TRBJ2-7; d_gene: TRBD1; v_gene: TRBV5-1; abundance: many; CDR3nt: TGCGCCAGCAGCTTCAGGACAGGACCCTACGAGCAGTACTTC; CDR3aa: CASSFRTGPYEQYF
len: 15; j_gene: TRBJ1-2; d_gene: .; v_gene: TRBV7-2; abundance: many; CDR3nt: TGTGCCAGCAGCTTAGTTCTTTCCGCGGCCTATGGCTACACCTTC; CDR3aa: CASSLVLSAAYGYTF
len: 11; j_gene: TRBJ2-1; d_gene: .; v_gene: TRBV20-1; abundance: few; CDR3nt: TGCAGTGTCGCGGGACCCAGCCTTCAGTTCTTC; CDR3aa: CSVAGPSLQFF